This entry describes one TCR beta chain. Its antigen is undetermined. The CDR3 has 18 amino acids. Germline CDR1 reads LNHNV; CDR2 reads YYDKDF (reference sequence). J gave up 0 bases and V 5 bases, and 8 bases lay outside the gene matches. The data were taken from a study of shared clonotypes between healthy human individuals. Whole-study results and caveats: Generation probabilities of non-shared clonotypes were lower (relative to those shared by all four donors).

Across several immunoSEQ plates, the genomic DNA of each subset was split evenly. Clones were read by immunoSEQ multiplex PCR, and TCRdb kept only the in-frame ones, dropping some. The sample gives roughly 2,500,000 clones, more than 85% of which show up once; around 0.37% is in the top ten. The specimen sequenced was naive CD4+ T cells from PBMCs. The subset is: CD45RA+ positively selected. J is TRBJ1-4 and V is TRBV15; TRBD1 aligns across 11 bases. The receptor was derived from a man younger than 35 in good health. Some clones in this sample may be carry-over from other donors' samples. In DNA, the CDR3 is TGTGCCACCAGCGGACAGGGGGCGTTTCAAGCAACTAATGAAAAACTGTTTTTT. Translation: CATSGQGAFQATNEKLFF.